This T cell receptor beta chain comes out of a study of blood T cell repertoires in COVID-19. Study as a whole: From the United States, Italy and Spain came samples of acute and convalescent COVID-19. T cells, B-cell-depleted T cells, or PBMCs supplied cDNA or gDNA.

The data were produced by immunoSEQ multiplex PCR, yet TCRdb's version contains in-frame clones alone and is incomplete. The sample consists of approximately 400,000 clones, over 75% of them appearing once. The CDR3 loop spans 13 amino acids. The V end lost 0 bases, the J end lost 7 bases, and 9 bases lay between the germline ends. Enrollees, roughly 18 to 89 years old, lived in 24 US areas. Clinical history as reported by participants underpinned cohort assignment. The V call is TRBV12-3 or TRBV12-4, the J call TRBJ1-1, with D uncertain. The sample was PBMCs or T cells enriched from blood (not recorded which). This clonotype was sampled from a man aged 25 to 40 who had recovered from COVID-19. The CDR3 DNA is TGTGCCAGCAGTTTAGCGGGGAGTCGTGAAGCTTTCTTT. Translation: CASSLAGSREAFF.